A selection of T cell receptor beta chains follows, all from one sample in a study of blood T cell repertoires in COVID-19. Produced via immunoSEQ multiplex PCR; TCRdb's table is partial and in-frame only. The sample holds about 120,000 clones, more than 80% seen once. The sequenced material came from peripheral blood. Every receptor here comes from a woman aged 40 to 50 with acute or convalescent COVID-19. The CDR3 runs from the conserved cysteine through the conserved F or W. The D gene is left open where the match is weak. Only part of the rows carry a size: once, few, many, or a class if the clone is expanded.

j_call | clone_size | d_call | v_call | cdr3_nt | cdr3_aa
TRBJ2-5 | - | TRBD1 | TRBV12-3/TRBV12-4 | TGTGCCAGCAGCCTCAGGGACAGGGAGACCCAGTACTTC | CASSLRDRETQYF
TRBJ2-7 | - | - | TRBV11-3 | TGTGCCAGCAGTATGTCACAGGGCTACGAGCAGTACTTC | CASSMSQGYEQYF
TRBJ1-2 | - | - | TRBV5-1 | TGCGCCAGCAGCTTTCGAGGACTGAGAGTCTCAAACTATGGCTACACCTTC | CASSFRGLRVSNYGYTF
TRBJ2-3 | - | TRBD2 | TRBV7-2 | TGTGCCAGCAGCGGTTTAGCGGGGGGGTACGATACGCAGTATTTT | CASSGLAGGYDTQYF
TRBJ1-2 | - | TRBD1 | TRBV2 | TGTGCCAGCAGGGAACAGGGGAGAGGCTACACCTTC | CASREQGRGYTF
TRBJ2-3 | - | TRBD2 | TRBV5-1 | TGCGCCAGCAGCCTAGCGGGGGGGCCGGGCACAGATACGCAGTATTTT | CASSLAGGPGTDTQYF
TRBJ1-2 | few | - | TRBV7-9 | TGTGCCAGCAGACCACTCCGCCCTGGGAGAGACTATGGCTACACCTTC | CASRPLRPGRDYGYTF
TRBJ1-1 | - | - | TRBV6-5 | TGTGCCAGCAGTTACTCGATACTGGCTGAAGCTTTCTTT | CASSYSILAEAFF
TRBJ1-3 | - | - | TRBV7-2 | TGTGCCAGCAGCGTCAGAAACACCATATATTTT | CASSVRNTIYF
TRBJ1-2 | once | - | TRBV2 | TGTGCCAGCAGTGAGAGACAGGCGTTCCTCTATGGCTACACCTTC | CASSERQAFLYGYTF
TRBJ1-1 | - | - | TRBV7-2 | TGTGCCAGCAGCTCCCGGGTGAACACTGAAGCTTTCTTT | CASSSRVNTEAFF
TRBJ2-1 | few | TRBD1 | TRBV7-6 | TGTGCCAGCAGCGCCGGGACAGGGTATCGTCAAAATTACAATGAGCAGTTCTTC | CASSAGTGYRQNYNEQFF
TRBJ1-2 | - | - | TRBV6-6 | TGTGCCAGCAGTTACCAGTCCTATGGCTACACCTTC | CASSYQSYGYTF
TRBJ1-2 | - | - | TRBV6-5 | TGTGCCAGCGAGGCGGATGGCTACACCTTC | CASEADGYTF